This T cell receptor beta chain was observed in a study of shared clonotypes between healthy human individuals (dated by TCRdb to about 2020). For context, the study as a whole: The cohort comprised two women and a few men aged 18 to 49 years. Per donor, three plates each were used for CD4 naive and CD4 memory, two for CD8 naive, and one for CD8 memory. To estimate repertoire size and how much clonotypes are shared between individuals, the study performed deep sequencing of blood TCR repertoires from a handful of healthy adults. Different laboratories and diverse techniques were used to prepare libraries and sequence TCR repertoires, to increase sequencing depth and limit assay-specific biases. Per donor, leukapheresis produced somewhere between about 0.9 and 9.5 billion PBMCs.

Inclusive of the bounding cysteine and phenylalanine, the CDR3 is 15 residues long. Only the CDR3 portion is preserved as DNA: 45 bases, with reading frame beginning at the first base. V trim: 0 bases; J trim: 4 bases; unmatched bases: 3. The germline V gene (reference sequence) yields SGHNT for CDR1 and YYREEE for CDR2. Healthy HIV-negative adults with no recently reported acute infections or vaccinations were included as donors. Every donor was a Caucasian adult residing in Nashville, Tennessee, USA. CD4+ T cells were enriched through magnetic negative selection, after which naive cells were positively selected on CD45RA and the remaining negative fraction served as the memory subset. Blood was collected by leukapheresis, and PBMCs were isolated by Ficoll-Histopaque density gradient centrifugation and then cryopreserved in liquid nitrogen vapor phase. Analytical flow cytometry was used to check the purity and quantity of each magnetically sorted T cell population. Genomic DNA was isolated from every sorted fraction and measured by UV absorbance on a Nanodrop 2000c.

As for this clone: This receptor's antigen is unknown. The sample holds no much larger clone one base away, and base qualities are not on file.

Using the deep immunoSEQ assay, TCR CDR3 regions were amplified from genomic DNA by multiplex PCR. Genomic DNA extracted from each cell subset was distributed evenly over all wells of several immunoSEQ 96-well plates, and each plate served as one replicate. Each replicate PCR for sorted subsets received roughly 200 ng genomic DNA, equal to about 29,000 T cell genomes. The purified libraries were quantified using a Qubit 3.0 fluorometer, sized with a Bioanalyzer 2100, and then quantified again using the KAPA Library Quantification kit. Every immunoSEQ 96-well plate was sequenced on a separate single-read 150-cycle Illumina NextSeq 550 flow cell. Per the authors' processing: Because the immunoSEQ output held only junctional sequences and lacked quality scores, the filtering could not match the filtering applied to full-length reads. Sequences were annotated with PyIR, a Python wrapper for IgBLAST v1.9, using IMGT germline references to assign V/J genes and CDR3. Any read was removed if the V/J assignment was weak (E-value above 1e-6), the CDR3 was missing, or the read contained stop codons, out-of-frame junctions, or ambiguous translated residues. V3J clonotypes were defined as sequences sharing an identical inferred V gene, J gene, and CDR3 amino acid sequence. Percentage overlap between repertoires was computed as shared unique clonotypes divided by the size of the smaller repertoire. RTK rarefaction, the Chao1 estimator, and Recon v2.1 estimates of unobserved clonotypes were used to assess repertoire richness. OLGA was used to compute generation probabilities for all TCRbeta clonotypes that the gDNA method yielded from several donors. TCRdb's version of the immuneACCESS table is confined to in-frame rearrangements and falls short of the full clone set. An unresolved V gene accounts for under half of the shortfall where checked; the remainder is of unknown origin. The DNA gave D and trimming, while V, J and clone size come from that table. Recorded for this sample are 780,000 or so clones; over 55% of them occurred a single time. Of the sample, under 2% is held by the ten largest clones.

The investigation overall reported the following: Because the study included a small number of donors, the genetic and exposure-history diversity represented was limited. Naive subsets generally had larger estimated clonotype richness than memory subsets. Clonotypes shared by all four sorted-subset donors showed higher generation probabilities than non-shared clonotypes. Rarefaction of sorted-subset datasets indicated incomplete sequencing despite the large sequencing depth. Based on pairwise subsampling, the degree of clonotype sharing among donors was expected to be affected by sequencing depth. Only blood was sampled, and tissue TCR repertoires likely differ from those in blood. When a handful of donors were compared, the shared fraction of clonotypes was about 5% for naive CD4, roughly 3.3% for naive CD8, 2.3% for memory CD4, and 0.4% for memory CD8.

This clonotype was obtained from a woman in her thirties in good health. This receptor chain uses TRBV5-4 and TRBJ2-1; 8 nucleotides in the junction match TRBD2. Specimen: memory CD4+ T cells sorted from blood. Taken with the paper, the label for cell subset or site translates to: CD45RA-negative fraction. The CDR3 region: CASSLDSGDYNEQFF. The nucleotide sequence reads TGTGCCAGCAGCTTGGATAGCGGGGATTACAATGAGCAGTTCTTC.